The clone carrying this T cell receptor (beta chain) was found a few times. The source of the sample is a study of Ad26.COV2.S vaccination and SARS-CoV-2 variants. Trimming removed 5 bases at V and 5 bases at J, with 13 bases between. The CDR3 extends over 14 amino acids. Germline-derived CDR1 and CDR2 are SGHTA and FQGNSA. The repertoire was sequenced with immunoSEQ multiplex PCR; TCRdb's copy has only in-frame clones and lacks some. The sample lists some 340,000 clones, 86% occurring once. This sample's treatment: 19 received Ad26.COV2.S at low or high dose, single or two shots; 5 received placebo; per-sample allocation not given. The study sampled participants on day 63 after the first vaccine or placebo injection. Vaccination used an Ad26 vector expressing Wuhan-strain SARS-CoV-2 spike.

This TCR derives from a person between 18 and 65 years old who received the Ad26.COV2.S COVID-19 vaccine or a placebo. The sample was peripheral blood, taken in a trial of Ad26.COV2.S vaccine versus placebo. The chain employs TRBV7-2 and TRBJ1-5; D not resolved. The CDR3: CASSPGREYQPQHF. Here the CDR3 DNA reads TGTGCCAGCAGCCCGGGTCGGGAATATCAGCCCCAGCATTTT.